These 14 T cell receptor beta chains were all obtained from the same sample, sequenced in a study of radiotherapy plus CTLA-4 blockade in lung cancer. The assay was immunoSEQ multiplex PCR, and TCRdb's table has in-frame clones only and misses some. Among tens of thousands of clones, around 79% were seen once, and the ten largest hold approximately 7.7%. The sequencing here drew on peripheral blood, taken from a patient treated with radiotherapy plus ipilimumab. The receptors were sampled from a human donor with non-small cell lung cancer who had stable disease on radiotherapy plus ipilimumab.

In this sample, this clone turned up a few times. The genes are TRBV2 and TRBJ1-1, with a possible D match to TRBD1 (6 bases). This CDR3 spans 14 amino acids. Trimming cost V 5 bases and J 1 base, with 11 bases left between them. Per germline, CDR1 SNHLY and CDR2 FYNNEI. CDR3 in DNA: TGTGCCAGCAGTTTAACGACAGGGAACACTGAAGCTTTCTTT. It translates to CASSLTTGNTEAFF.

The chain joins TRBV15 to TRBJ2-3, with 12 bases that match TRBD2. V lost 3 bases and J lost 1; bases outside the gene matches: 2. Germline CDR1 is LNHNV and CDR2 is YYDKDF (reference sequence). The CDR3 contains 16 residues. The CDR3 DNA reads TGTGCCACCAGCAGCAGACTAGCGGGGGGCACAGATACGCAGTATTTT. Residues: CATSSRLAGGTDTQYF.

The V call is TRBV18, the J call TRBJ2-2; perhaps TRBD1 as D (6 bases). The ends were cut back, 2 bases at V and 3 bases at J, with 13 bases in the middle. The CDR3 extends over 16 amino acids. Germline CDR1 is KGHSH and CDR2 is LQKENI. CDR3 nucleotides: TGTGCCAGCTCACCAACAGGGAATCGTTACACCGGGGAGCTGTTTTTT. This encodes CASSPTGNRYTGELFF.

In nucleotides, the CDR3 is TGTGCCAGCAGGAGCAGGGGCTTAGGCTACACCTTC. This encodes CASRSRGLGYTF. The V call is TRBV5-4, the J call TRBJ1-2, with D possibly matching TRBD1 (6 bases). The V gene's germline CDR1 is SGHNT and CDR2 YYREEE (reference sequence). V was trimmed by 5 bases and J by 8 bases, leaving 13 bases between them. This CDR3 has 12 residues.

The chain has TRBV6-5 and TRBJ2-1; D may be TRBD1 (6 bases). V gave up 6 bases and J gave up 5 bases, with 11 bases separating them. The CDR3 runs to 13 residues. The germline V gene encodes CDR1 MNHEY and CDR2 SVGAGI. The CDR3 reads CASRYRGNNEQFF. CDR3 coding DNA: TGTGCCAGCAGATATAGGGGGAACAATGAGCAGTTCTTC.

There are a few counts of this clone. The genes are TRBV19 and TRBJ2-7; 7 bases fit TRBD2. CDR3 length equals 13 residues. The germline V gene encodes CDR1 LNHDA and CDR2 SQIVND (reference sequence). V lost 1 base and J lost 4; bases outside the gene matches: 1. CDR3 coding DNA: TGTGCCAGTAGTATAGTGGGAGGGTACGAGCAGTACGTC. Its translation: CASSIVGGYEQYV.

V is TRBV30 and J is TRBJ2-7, with D uncertain. The CDR3 is 11 amino acids. In germline, CDR1 is GTSNPN, CDR2 SVGIG (reference sequence). The germline V and J ends were trimmed by 2 bases and 3 bases, with 5 bases remaining between them. CDR3 bases: TGTGCCTGGAGTCGTCTCTACGAGCAGTACTTC. Protein product: CAWSRLYEQYF.

This chain connects TRBV6-1 to TRBJ1-1; the D is unclear. The CDR3 runs to 15 residues. Germline CDR1 is MNHNS and CDR2 is SASEGT. V was shortened by 2 bases and J by 4 bases, with 14 bases between the two germline ends. The CDR3 spells CASSESLVGITEAFF. CDR3 coding DNA: TGTGCCAGCAGTGAATCTCTCGTGGGGATCACTGAAGCTTTCTTT.

This chain uses TRBV27 with TRBJ1-1; D gene ambiguous. The germline V gene encodes CDR1 MNHEY and CDR2 SMNVEV (reference sequence). The CDR3 loop spans 12 amino acids. Trimming pared 7 bases from V and 1 base from J, leaving 7 bases between. The CDR3 bases are TGTGCCAGCATTGGACCGAACACTGAAGCTTTCTTT. Its translation is CASIGPNTEAFF.

V usage is TRBV7-2 and J usage is TRBJ2-7; 8 nucleotides align to TRBD2. CDR1 and CDR2 (germline): SGHTA, FQGNSA. The CDR3 totals 14 residues. J was trimmed by 6 bases and V by 5 bases; bases with no gene match: 9. CDR3 nucleotide sequence: TGTGCCAGCAGCCGCGGGGGGTTCGTTTCCGAGCAGTACTTC. Translating gives CASSRGGFVSEQYF. The variable domain in full, with the rest retrieved from reference TRBV7-2 and TRBJ2-7, is GAGVSQSPSNKVTEKGKDVELRCDPISGHTALYWYRQSLGQGLEFLIYFQGNSAPDKSGLPSDRFSAERTGGSVSTLTIQRTQQEDSAVYLCASSRGGFVSEQYFGPGTRLTVT.

The DNA of the CDR3 is TGCAGCGTTGAACTAGTTGGCAATGAGCAGTTCTTC. This gives the protein CSVELVGNEQFF. The V call is TRBV29-1, the J call TRBJ2-1; D unclear. Trimming cost V 2 bases and J 6 bases, with 8 bases left between them. The CDR3 covers 12 residues. Germline V gene sequence: CDR1 SQVTM, CDR2 ANQGSEA.

This clone was seen more than once but under ten times. The V gene is TRBV9, the J gene TRBJ1-4; D is possibly TRBD1 (5 bases). V was trimmed by 0 bases and J by 8 bases, leaving 14 bases between them. The CDR3 extends over 15 amino acids. Germline V gene data show CDR1 as SGDLS and CDR2 as YYNGEE. The CDR3 coding sequence is TGTGCCAGCAGCGTAGCAGGGTTTGGTGGGGAAAAACTGTTTTTT. This translates into CASSVAGFGGEKLFF.

This sequence joins TRBV18 and TRBJ1-1; D gene unclear. The CDR3 length is 12 residues. CDR1 and CDR2 from the germline V gene are KGHSH and LQKENI. V was cut by 1 base and J by 5 bases, with 5 bases left in between. CDR3 sequence: CASSPLGTEAFF. CDR3 coding DNA: TGTGCCAGCTCACCACTTGGAACTGAAGCTTTCTTT.

This chain uses TRBV5-1 with TRBJ2-1, with a weak D call TRBD2 (6 bases). V was clipped by 1 base and J by 0 bases, with 17 bases between them. This CDR3 comprises 18 residues. The germline gives CDR1 SGHRS, CDR2 YFSETQ. CDR3 in DNA: TGCGCCAGCAGCTTGACGGTCGGGGGATTCGCCTCCTACAATGAGCAGTTCTTC. Its protein is CASSLTVGGFASYNEQFF.